A single sample is the source of the 6 T cell receptor beta chains below, sequenced in a study of blood T cell repertoires in COVID-19. Here immunoSEQ multiplex PCR was the method, and the copy in TCRdb shows in-frame clones only, minus some. The sample carries roughly 130,000 clones, about four fifths recorded once. What was sequenced was peripheral blood. Receptor source: a man aged 30-40 years with COVID-19, enrolled during active disease.

CDR3 protein: CASSYSLRGRETQYF. The DNA for the CDR3 is TGTGCCAGCAGTTACTCGCTCCGGGGTCGTGAGACCCAGTACTTC. The genes are TRBV6-5 and TRBJ2-5; tentative D call: TRBD2 (5 bases). The germline V gene has CDR1 MNHEY and CDR2 SVGAGI. This CDR3 is built from 15 residues. V was trimmed by 0 bases and J by 5 bases, leaving 13 bases between them.

CDR3 DNA: TGTGCCAGCAGCCTAACGGGTTACGAGCAGTACTTC. Translated: CASSLTGYEQYF. The rearrangement uses TRBV6-5 and TRBJ2-7; the D is unclear. This CDR3 is 12 amino acids long. CDR1 and CDR2 (germline): MNHEY, SVGAGI. V lost 6 bases, J lost 4 bases, and 10 bases lay in between.

This rearrangement joins TRBV28 to TRBJ2-4; TRBD2 agrees at 7 bases. J gave up 7 bases and V 1 base, and 13 bases lay outside the gene matches. Germline assignment: CDR1 MDHEN and CDR2 SYDVKM. This CDR3 spans 17 amino acids. For the CDR3, the DNA is TGTGCCAGCAGTTTATTGAGGGGTGGTGGTAGCGGGAACATTCAGTACTTC. It is translated as CASSLLRGGGSGNIQYF.

This chain connects TRBV10-3 to TRBJ1-6; no firm D call. The CDR3 totals 15 residues. Trimming stripped 5 bases from V and 7 bases from J, with 15 bases between. Germline lookup yields CDR1 ENHRY and CDR2 SYGVKD. The DNA for the CDR3 is TGTGCCATCAGTTCTGGGCCCGGAGGGAATTCACCCCTCCACTTT. It codes for CAISSGPGGNSPLHF.

V usage is TRBV3-1 (or the pseudogene TRBV3-2) and J usage is TRBJ2-7; D gene ambiguous. CDR3 length: 14 amino acids. The germline V gene has CDR1 LGHDT and CDR2 YNNKEL (reference sequence). The germline V and J ends were trimmed by 1 base and 0 bases, with 7 bases remaining between them. CDR3 residues: CASSQVSSSYEQYF. The CDR3 DNA is TGTGCCAGCAGCCAAGTCTCTAGCTCCTACGAGCAGTACTTC.

The V gene is TRBV19, the J gene TRBJ2-7; weak D call: TRBD2 (6 bases). With 6 bases removed from V and 0 bases from J, the gap between germline ends came to 9 bases. CDR1 and CDR2 (germline): LNHDA, SQIVND (reference sequence). This CDR3 contains 13 residues. The CDR3 DNA reads as TGTGCCAGTAGCGGGAGCCTCTCCTACGAGCAGTACTTC. Protein sequence: CASSGSLSYEQYF.